A single sample is the source of the 14 T cell receptor beta chains below, sequenced in a study of OX40 agonist ivuxolimab in advanced cancers. Measured with immunoSEQ multiplex PCR; TCRdb has only the in-frame clones, and not every one. The sample contains 71,000 or so clones, more than 75% of which appear only once. The input for sequencing was CD4+ or CD8+ T cells sorted from blood, taken in a trial of the OX40 agonist ivuxolimab. All receptors come from an adult with an advanced solid tumor such as melanoma, head and neck, liver or kidney cancer.

This clone has more than one count but fewer than ten. V is TRBV19 and J is TRBJ1-5; 11 bases line up with TRBD1. CDR3 size: 14 residues. CDR1 LNHDA and CDR2 SQIVND come from the germline V gene (reference sequence). The V segment lost 3 bases and the J segment 7 bases; nucleotides outside the gene matches: 2. CDR3 amino acids: CASSIGTGGQPQHF. CDR3 nucleotides: TGTGCCAGTAGTATCGGGACAGGGGGACAGCCCCAGCATTTT.

The rearrangement links TRBV13 to TRBJ2-3; D is possibly TRBD1 or TRBD2 (6 bases each). V was shortened by 4 bases and J by 4 bases, with 12 bases between the two germline ends. The CDR3 totals 14 residues. Germline V gene data show CDR1 as PRHDT and CDR2 as FYEKMQ (reference sequence). CDR3 sequence reads: CASSYRGPADTQYF. Written as DNA, the CDR3 is TGTGCCAGCAGCTACCGGGGGCCGGCAGATACGCAGTATTTT.

This chain uses TRBV20-1 with TRBJ2-7; no firm D call. The CDR3 is 11 residues long. Looked up from germline, CDR1 is DFQATT and CDR2 is SNEGSKA (reference sequence). Trimming pared 2 bases from V and 6 bases from J, leaving 8 bases between. The CDR3 spells CSARSGVEQYF. CDR3 coding DNA: TGCAGTGCTAGATCAGGAGTCGAGCAGTACTTC.

The CDR3 DNA reads as TGCGCCAGCAGCCAAGATCATGGAGGGAGCTCCTACAATGAGCAGTTCTTC. This codes for CASSQDHGGSSYNEQFF. This chain joins TRBV4-3 and TRBJ2-1; possibly TRBD2 for D (6 bases). Deletions cut 0 bases from V and 0 bases from J, with 12 bases between. This CDR3 is built from 17 residues. In germline, CDR1 is LGHNA, CDR2 YSLEER.

This chain uses TRBV28 with TRBJ2-7; TRBD1 matches 8 bases. CDR3 length: 15 residues. Per germline, CDR1 MDHEN and CDR2 SYDVKM. Trimming took 7 bases from V and 3 from J; bases not matched to a gene: 11. CDR3 coding DNA: TGTGCCAGCACTTCACCCGGACAGGGCGTCTACGAGCAGTACGTC. Translation: CASTSPGQGVYEQYV.

V is TRBV27 and J is TRBJ1-1; possible D gene TRBD1, 6 bases. Looked up from germline, CDR1 is MNHEY and CDR2 is SMNVEV (reference sequence). V lost 2 bases and J lost 1, with 11 bases in between. There are 15 residues in the CDR3. The CDR3 nucleotides are TGTGCCAGCAGTTTAGGGGGGCGAAAGAACACTGAAGCTTTCTTT. The encoded protein is CASSLGGRKNTEAFF.

The chain is built from TRBV7-2 and TRBJ2-7; D not certain. Germline assignment: CDR1 SGHTA and CDR2 FQGNSA. Between the trimmed V and J ends, which lost 2 bases and 4 bases, there was a span of 3 bases. The CDR3 length is 11 residues. The CDR3 spells CASSLQYEQYF. The CDR3 coding sequence is TGTGCCAGCAGCTTACAATACGAGCAGTACTTC. Supplemented by reference TRBV7-2 and TRBJ2-7, the full variable domain reads GAGVSQSPSNKVTEKGKDVELRCDPISGHTALYWYRQSLGQGLEFLIYFQGNSAPDKSGLPSDRFSAERTGGSVSTLTIQRTQQEDSAVYLCASSLQYEQYFGPGTRLTVT.

The chain uses TRBV29-1 and TRBJ2-2; 8 bases line up with TRBD1. The germline CDR1 and CDR2 sequences are SQVTM and ANQGSEA. This CDR3 contains 14 residues. V shed 7 bases and J 1 base; nucleotides not matched to a gene: 5. CDR3 amino acids: CSAAGQGNTGELFF. The DNA of the CDR3 is TGCAGCGCCGCCGGACAGGGGAACACCGGGGAGCTGTTTTTT.

The V call is TRBV27, the J call TRBJ2-2; 9 bases are shared with TRBD2. Germline values: CDR1 MNHEY, CDR2 SMNVEV (reference sequence). V shed 6 bases and J 1 base; nucleotides not matched to a gene: 3. The CDR3 is made up of 15 amino acids. DNA of the CDR3: TGTGCCAGCAGGCTTAGCGGGGGGAACACCGGGGAGCTGTTTTTT. As protein: CASRLSGGNTGELFF.

The J gene is TRBJ2-3, the V gene TRBV2, with 8 bases fitting TRBD2. Germline V lookup: CDR1 SNHLY, CDR2 FYNNEI. The V segment lost 7 bases and the J segment 5 bases; nucleotides outside the gene matches: 5. This CDR3 is built from 13 residues. As DNA, the CDR3 is TGTGCCAGCACGCTACTAGCGGTAGATACGCAGTATTTT. Translation gives CASTLLAVDTQYF.

The V and J genes are TRBV4-1 and TRBJ2-3, with TRBD2 identical over 9 bases. With 5 bases clipped from V and 1 base from J, the junction kept 7 bases outside the gene matches. The CDR3 has 16 amino acids. The germline V gene encodes CDR1 MGHRA and CDR2 YSYEKL. CDR3 coding DNA: TGCGCCAGCAGCACCTCTAGCGGGATGGGCACAGATACGCAGTATTTT. It is translated as CASSTSSGMGTDTQYF.

The V gene is TRBV5-1, the J gene TRBJ2-1; 11 positions agree with TRBD2. Unmatched junction bases numbered 12, after V lost 3 bases and J lost 7 bases. Germline-derived CDR1 and CDR2 are SGHRS and YFSETQ. This CDR3 has 17 amino acids. The CDR3 DNA follows: TGCGCCAGCAGCTGGGTACCACTAGCGGGAGCTCATAATGAGCAGTTCTTC. Amino acid sequence: CASSWVPLAGAHNEQFF.

This clone turned up a few times. The V call is TRBV20-1, the J call TRBJ2-5; D is ambiguous. CDR3 length: 11 residues. The V end was cut by 5 bases, the J end by 5 bases, with 9 bases between. Germline lookup yields CDR1 DFQATT and CDR2 SNEGSKA (reference sequence). CDR3 in DNA: TGCAGTGCTGCGCAGCCGGAGACCCAGTACTTC. It encodes CSAAQPETQYF.

CDR3 residues: CASSIAGANVLTF. The CDR3 DNA is TGTGCCAGTAGTATTGCTGGGGCCAACGTCCTGACTTTC. The chain has TRBV19 and TRBJ2-6; D is undetermined. Germline assignment: CDR1 LNHDA and CDR2 SQIVND (reference sequence). V was clipped by 3 bases and J by 2 bases, with 2 bases between them. CDR3 length equals 13 residues.